This TCR beta chain appears in the sequencing data of a study of blood T cell repertoires in COVID-19. Study details: Samples representing acute and convalescent COVID-19 were sourced from the United States, Italy and Spain. Sample material is recorded as cDNA or gDNA derived from T cells, B-cell-depleted T cells, or PBMCs.

Trimming cost V 3 bases and J 1 base; bases outside gene matches: 9. Germline CDR1 and CDR2: MDHEN and SYDVKM. The CDR3 runs to 18 residues. Study processing details: Nucleated cell number was recorded as an estimate derived from reference gene primer amplification. Method: immunoSEQ multiplex PCR; TCRdb's copy keeps in-frame clones and lacks some. V and J calls and clone size come straight from that table; D and trimming were deduced from the DNA. The sample includes about 190,000 clones, roughly nine tenths of them seen just once. The specimen sequenced was peripheral blood. The receptor was derived from a man between 65 and 85 years old with active or convalescent COVID-19. This sequence joins TRBV28 and TRBJ2-5; 12 nucleotides match TRBD2. This CDR3 reads CASSFVLAGGPPQETQYF. As DNA, the CDR3 is TGTGCCAGCAGTTTTGTACTAGCGGGGGGCCCTCCCCAAGAGACCCAGTACTTC.